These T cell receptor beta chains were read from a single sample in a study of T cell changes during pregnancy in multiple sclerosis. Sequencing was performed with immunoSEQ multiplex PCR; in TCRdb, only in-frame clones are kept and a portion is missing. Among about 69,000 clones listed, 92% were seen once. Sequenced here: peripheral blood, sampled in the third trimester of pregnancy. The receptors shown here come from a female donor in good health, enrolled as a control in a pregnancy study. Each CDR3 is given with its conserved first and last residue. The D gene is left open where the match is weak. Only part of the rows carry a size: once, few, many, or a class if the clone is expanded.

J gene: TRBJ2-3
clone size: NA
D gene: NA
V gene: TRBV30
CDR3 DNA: TGTGCCTGGACGGGAGTCACGCAGTATTTT
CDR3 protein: CAWTGVTQYF

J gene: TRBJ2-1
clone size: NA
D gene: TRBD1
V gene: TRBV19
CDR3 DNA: TGTGCCAGTAGTATAGGGGACAGGGGACAGTTCTTC
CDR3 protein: CASSIGDRGQFF

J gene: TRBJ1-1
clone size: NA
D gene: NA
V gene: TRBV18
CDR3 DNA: TGTGCCAGCTCACAGACAGAGAACACTGAAGCTTTCTTT
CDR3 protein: CASSQTENTEAFF

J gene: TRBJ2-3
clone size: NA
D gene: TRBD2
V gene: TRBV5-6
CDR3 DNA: TGTGCCAGCAGCTTGCGTTTGAGCGGGAGGGCCGATACGCAGTATTTT
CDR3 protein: CASSLRLSGRADTQYF

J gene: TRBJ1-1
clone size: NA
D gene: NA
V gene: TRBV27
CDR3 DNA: TGTGCCAGCAGTCGGGACACTCCGAACACTGAAGCTTTCTTT
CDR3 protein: CASSRDTPNTEAFF

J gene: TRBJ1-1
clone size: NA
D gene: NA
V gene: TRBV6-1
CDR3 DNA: TGTGCCAGCAGTTCCCGGGCAGGGACACCCACTGAAGCTTTCTTT
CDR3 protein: CASSSRAGTPTEAFF

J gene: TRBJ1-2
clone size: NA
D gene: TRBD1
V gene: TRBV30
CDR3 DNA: TGTGCCTGGAGTTGGACAGGCAGTGGCTACACCTTC
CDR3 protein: CAWSWTGSGYTF

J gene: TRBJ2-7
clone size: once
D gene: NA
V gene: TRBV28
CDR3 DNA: TGTGCCAGCAGTCAGTACGAGCAGTACTTC
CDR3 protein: CASSQYEQYF

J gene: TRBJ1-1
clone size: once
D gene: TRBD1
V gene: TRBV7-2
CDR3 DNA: TGTGCCAGCAGCTCGGACAGGGCCGCCACTGAAGCTTTCTTT
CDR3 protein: CASSSDRAATEAFF

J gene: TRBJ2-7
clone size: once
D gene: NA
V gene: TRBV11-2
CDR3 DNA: TGTGCCAGCAGCCTGGGCGGGAAGATCTACGAGCAGTACTTC
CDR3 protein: CASSLGGKIYEQYF

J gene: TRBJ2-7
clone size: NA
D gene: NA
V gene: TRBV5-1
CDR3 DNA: TGCGCCAGCAGCCTCCAAGCGGGACAAGGCGACGAGCAGTACTTC
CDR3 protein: CASSLQAGQGDEQYF

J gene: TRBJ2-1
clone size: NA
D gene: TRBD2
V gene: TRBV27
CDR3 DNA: TGTGCCAGCAGTCATATAGCGGGAGGGATTAAGGATGAGCAGTTCTTC
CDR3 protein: CASSHIAGGIKDEQFF

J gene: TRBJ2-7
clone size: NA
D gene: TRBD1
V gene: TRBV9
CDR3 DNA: TGTGCCAGCAGCGGGGGACAGGGTCTCTACGAGCAGTACTTC
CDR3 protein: CASSGGQGLYEQYF

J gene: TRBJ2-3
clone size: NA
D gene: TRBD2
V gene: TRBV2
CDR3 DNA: TGTGCCAGCAGTGAAACAGCGGGAGCGGATACGCAGTATTTT
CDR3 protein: CASSETAGADTQYF

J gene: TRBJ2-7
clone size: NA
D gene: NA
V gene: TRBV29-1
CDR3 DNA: TGCAGCGTGGAAGGTTCCGGGGTGTCCTACGAGCAGTACTTC
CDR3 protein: CSVEGSGVSYEQYF

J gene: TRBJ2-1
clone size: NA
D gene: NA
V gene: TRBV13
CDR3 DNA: TGTGCCAGCAGCTTAGCACAGGTTAACAATGAGCAGTTCTTC
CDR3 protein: CASSLAQVNNEQFF

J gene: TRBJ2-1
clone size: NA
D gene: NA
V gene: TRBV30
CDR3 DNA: TGTGCCTGGAGTACAACGGCAGGGTACAATGAGCAGTTCTTC
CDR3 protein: CAWSTTAGYNEQFF

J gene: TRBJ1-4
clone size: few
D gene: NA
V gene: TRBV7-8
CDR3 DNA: TGTGCCAGCAGCTTAGGCGACAGGAGGAGAAATGAAAAACTGTTTTTT
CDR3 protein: CASSLGDRRRNEKLFF

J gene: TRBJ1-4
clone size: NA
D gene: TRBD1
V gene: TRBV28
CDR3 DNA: TGTGCCAGCAGTGCGCAGGGGGCAGCAGATGAAAAACTGTTTTTT
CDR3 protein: CASSAQGAADEKLFF

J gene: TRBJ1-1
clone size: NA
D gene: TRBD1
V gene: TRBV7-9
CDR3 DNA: TGTGCCAGCAGCTTAGGACGCCTTCGACAGGGGGCGTCTGAAGCTTTCTTT
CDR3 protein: CASSLGRLRQGASEAFF

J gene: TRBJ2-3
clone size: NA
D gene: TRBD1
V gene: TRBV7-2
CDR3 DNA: TGTGCCAGCAGCTTATTCCGATTGACAGGGCGCACAGATACGCAGTATTTT
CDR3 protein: CASSLFRLTGRTDTQYF

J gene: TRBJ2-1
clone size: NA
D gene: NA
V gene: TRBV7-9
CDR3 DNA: TGTGCCAGCAGACGAGGCTACGACCACGCGCAGTTCTTC
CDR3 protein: CASRRGYDHAQFF

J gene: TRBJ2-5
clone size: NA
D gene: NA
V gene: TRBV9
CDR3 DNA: TGTGCCAGCAGCCCTGCGGGGTGGGAGACCCAGTACTTC
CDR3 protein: CASSPAGWETQYF

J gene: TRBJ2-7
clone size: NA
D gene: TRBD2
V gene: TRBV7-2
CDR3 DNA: TGTGCCAGCAGCTTAGGGACTAGCGGGAGGTACGAGCAGTACTTC
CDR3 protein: CASSLGTSGRYEQYF

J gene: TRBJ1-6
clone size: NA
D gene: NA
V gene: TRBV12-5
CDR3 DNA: TGTGCTAGTGGGGGAGGCTCCTATAATTCACCCCTCCACTTT
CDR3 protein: CASGGGSYNSPLHF

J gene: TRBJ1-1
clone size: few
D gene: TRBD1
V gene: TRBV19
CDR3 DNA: TGTGCCAGTAGTATGCTGGCAGGGGGCGCGAACACTGAAGCTTTCTTT
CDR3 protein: CASSMLAGGANTEAFF

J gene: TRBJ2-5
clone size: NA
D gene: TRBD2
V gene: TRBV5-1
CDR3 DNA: TGCGCCAGCAGCATATCCCTAGCGGTCCAAGAGACCCAGTACTTC
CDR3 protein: CASSISLAVQETQYF

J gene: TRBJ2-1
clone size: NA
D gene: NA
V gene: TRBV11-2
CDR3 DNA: TGTGCCAGCAGCTTAGTCAACACTGAGCAGTTCTTC
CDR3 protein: CASSLVNTEQFF

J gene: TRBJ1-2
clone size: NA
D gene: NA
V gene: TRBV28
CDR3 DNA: TGTGCCAGCAGCACGGTCATACGGGGGGCGCATGGCTACACCTTC
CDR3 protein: CASSTVIRGAHGYTF

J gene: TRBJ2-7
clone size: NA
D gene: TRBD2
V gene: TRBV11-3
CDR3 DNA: TGTGCCAGCAGCTTCGGACTAGCGAACGAGCAGTACTTC
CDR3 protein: CASSFGLANEQYF

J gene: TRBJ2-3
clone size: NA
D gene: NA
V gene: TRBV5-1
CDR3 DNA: TGCGCCAGCAGCCCTTGGCCACTGGTAACAGGTTCACTCACAGATACGCAGTATTTT
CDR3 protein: CASSPWPLVTGSLTDTQYF

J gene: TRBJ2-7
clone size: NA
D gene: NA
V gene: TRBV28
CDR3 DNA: TGTGCCAGCAGTTTGGTGCGCAGGGGCTCCTACGAGCAGTACTTC
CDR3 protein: CASSLVRRGSYEQYF

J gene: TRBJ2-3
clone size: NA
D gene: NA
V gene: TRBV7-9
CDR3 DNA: TGTGCCAGCAGCGGTGGCGGGGGCCCAGATACGCAGTATTTT
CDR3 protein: CASSGGGGPDTQYF

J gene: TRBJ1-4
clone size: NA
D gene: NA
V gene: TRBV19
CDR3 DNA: TGTGCCAGTAGTATAGGCGGAGGGAAATCTGAAAAACTGTTTTTT
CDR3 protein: CASSIGGGKSEKLFF

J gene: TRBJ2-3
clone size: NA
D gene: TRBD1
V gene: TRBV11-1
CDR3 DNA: TGTGCCAGCAGCCCGCGACAGGGGGATACGCAGTATTTT
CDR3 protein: CASSPRQGDTQYF

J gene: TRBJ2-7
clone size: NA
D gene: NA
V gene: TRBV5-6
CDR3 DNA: TGTGCCAGCAGCTTCGTTGCGGGGAAATACGAGCAGTACTTC
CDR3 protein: CASSFVAGKYEQYF

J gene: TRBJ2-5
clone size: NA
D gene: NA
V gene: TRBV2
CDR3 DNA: TGTGCCAGCAGAGAGGCGGGGGCGGGTGAGGCCCAGTACTTC
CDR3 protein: CASREAGAGEAQYF

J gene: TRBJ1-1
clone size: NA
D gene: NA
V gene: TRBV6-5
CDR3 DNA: TGTGCCAGCAGACAGGGAAACACTGAAGCTTTCTTT
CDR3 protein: CASRQGNTEAFF

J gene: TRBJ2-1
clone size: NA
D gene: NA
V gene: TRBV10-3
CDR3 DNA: TGTGCCATCTCGACTCGCAGCTCCTACAATGAGCAGTTCTTC
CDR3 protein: CAISTRSSYNEQFF

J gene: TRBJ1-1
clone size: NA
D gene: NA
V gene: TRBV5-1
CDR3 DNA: TGCGCCAGCAGCTTGGAGGAGGGAAGGACTGAAGCTTTCTTT
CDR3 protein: CASSLEEGRTEAFF

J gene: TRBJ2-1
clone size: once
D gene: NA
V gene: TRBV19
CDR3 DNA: TGTGCCAGTAGTATAGACAGGGGCGGTTCCTACAATGAGCAGTTCTTC
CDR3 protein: CASSIDRGGSYNEQFF

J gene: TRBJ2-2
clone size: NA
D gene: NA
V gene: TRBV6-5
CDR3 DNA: TGTGCCAGCAGTGCCTCAATGGAGTCCGGGGAGCTGTTTTTT
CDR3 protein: CASSASMESGELFF

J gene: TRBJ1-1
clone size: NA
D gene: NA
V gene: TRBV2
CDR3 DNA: TGTGCCGAGGGAAGGATGAACACTGAAGCTTTCTTT
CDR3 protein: CAEGRMNTEAFF

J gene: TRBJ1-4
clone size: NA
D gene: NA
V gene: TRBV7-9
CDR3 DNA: TGTGCCAGCAGCCGGGGAAGCAGGGAGGGTGAAAAACTGTTTTTT
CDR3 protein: CASSRGSREGEKLFF